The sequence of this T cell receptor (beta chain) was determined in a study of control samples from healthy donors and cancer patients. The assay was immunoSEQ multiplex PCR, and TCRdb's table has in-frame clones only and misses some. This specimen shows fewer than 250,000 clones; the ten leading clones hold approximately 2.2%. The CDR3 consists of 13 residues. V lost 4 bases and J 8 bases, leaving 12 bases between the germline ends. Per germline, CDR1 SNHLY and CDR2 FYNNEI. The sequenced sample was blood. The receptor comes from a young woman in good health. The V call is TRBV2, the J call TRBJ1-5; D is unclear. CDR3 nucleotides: TGTGCCAGCAGTGGACGGCTTGGCGAGCCCCAGCATTTT. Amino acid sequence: CASSGRLGEPQHF. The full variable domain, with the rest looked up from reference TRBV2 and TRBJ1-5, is EPEVTQTPSHQVTQMGQEVILRCVPISNHLYFYWYRQILGQKVEFLVSFYNNEISEKSEIFDDQFSVERPDGSNFTLKIRSTKLEDSAMYFCASSGRLGEPQHFGDGTRLSIL.